The 19 T cell receptor beta chains listed next were all sequenced from one sample in a study of blood T cell repertoires in COVID-19. Sequencing was performed with immunoSEQ multiplex PCR; in TCRdb, only in-frame clones are kept and a portion is missing. The profile shows approximately 80,000 clones, approximately 86% of them singletons. Sample: peripheral blood. The receptor set was obtained from a man aged 35 to 55 with acute or convalescent COVID-19.

The chain joins TRBV27 to TRBJ2-1; 7 bases line up with TRBD1. From germline, CDR1 is MNHEY and CDR2 SMNVEV (reference sequence). Germline trimming cut 2 bases from V and 5 bases from J; bases unmatched to any gene: 6. CDR3 size: 15 residues. The CDR3 loop reads CASSLAQGPNNEQFF. For the CDR3, the DNA is TGTGCCAGCAGTTTAGCACAGGGGCCCAACAATGAGCAGTTCTTC.

This clone was recorded once. The chain links TRBV25-1 to TRBJ2-2, with a tentative D call TRBD1 (6 bases). Germline assignment: CDR1 MGHDK and CDR2 SYGVNS. The length of the CDR3 is 14 residues. V lost 4 bases, J lost 3 bases, and 9 bases lay in between. The CDR3: CASSGRQDTGELFF. The CDR3, as DNA: TGTGCCAGCAGTGGCCGACAGGACACCGGGGAGCTGTTTTTT. Combining the CDR3 with reference TRBV25-1 and TRBJ2-2 gives the whole variable domain EADIYQTPRYLVIGTGKKITLECSQTMGHDKMYWYQQDPGMELHLIHYSYGVNSTEKGDLSSESTVSRIRTEHFPLTLESARPSHTSQYLCASSGRQDTGELFFGEGSRLTVL.

V usage is TRBV29-1 and J usage is TRBJ1-2, with TRBD1 matching 9 bases. The CDR3 is 14 amino acids. Germline CDR1 and CDR2: SQVTM and ANQGSEA. V was pared by 2 bases and J by 4 bases, with 5 bases of the junction left unmatched. CDR3 residues: CSVEITGGLYGYTF. CDR3 sequence (DNA): TGCAGCGTTGAAATAACAGGGGGCCTCTATGGCTACACCTTC.

This clone was picked up a small number of times. The chain employs TRBV27 and TRBJ1-2, with a tentative D call TRBD1 (5 bases). The CDR3 consists of 13 residues. Germline V gives CDR1 MNHEY, CDR2 SMNVEV (reference sequence). With 6 bases removed from V and 2 bases from J, the gap between germline ends came to 10 bases. The DNA of the CDR3 is TGTGCCAGCAGCCCTGGACACAACTATGGCTACACCTTC. Protein product: CASSPGHNYGYTF.

The rearrangement uses TRBV11-2 and TRBJ2-5, with 7 nucleotides matching TRBD2. This CDR3 spans 12 amino acids. Germline V gene lookup returns CDR1 SGHAT and CDR2 FQNNGV. With V trimmed by 6 bases and J by 4 bases, 2 bases remained unmatched. CDR3 DNA: TGTGCCAGCAGGACGGGAGGAGAGACCCAGTACTTC. It translates to CASRTGGETQYF.

The rearrangement uses TRBV9 and TRBJ2-7; 12 bases are shared with TRBD2. Germline CDR1 is SGDLS and CDR2 is YYNGEE. The CDR3 is 15 amino acids. After removal of 3 bases from V and 4 bases from J, the junction contained 5 bases not matched to a gene. The CDR3 here is CASSASSGRAYEQYF. The CDR3 DNA reads as TGTGCCAGCAGCGCGTCTAGCGGGAGGGCTTACGAGCAGTACTTC.

V usage is TRBV9 and J usage is TRBJ1-3; no definite D call. The CDR3 contains 17 residues. Between the trimmed V and J ends, which lost 0 bases and 0 bases, there was a span of 13 bases. Germline loops: CDR1 SGDLS, CDR2 YYNGEE. CDR3 sequence (DNA): TGTGCCAGCAGCGTAGCTTACGGGAGACGCTCTGGAAACACCATATATTTT. Protein sequence: CASSVAYGRRSGNTIYF.

V usage is TRBV7-2 and J usage is TRBJ1-6, with D possibly TRBD1 on 6 matching bases. Trimming left V 2 bases short and J 11 bases short, with 22 bases between. Germline V lookup: CDR1 SGHTA, CDR2 FQGNSA. There are 17 residues in the CDR3. The chain's CDR3 is CASSLRGSGTTGPPLHF. CDR3 sequence (DNA): TGTGCCAGCAGCTTAAGGGGGTCGGGGACAACGGGTCCACCCCTCCACTTT.

The genes are TRBV24-1 and TRBJ2-5; no reliable D call. V shed 9 bases and J shed 3 bases, with 19 bases lying between them. This CDR3 has 15 residues. Germline assignment: CDR1 KGHDR and CDR2 SFDVKD. The DNA for the CDR3 is TGTGCCACCCCCTTTGAGATCAGCGAGAAAGAGACCCAGTACTTC. The encoded protein is CATPFEISEKETQYF.

This clone was seen more than once but under ten times. The V call is TRBV30, the J call TRBJ1-5; TRBD1 aligns across 11 bases. V lost 1 base, J lost 1 base, and 6 bases stayed unmatched. The CDR3 spans 17 residues. Germline assignment: CDR1 GTSNPN and CDR2 SVGIG (reference sequence). The DNA for the CDR3 is TGTGCCTGGAGTGGGACAGGGGGCGCGGTGAGCAATCAGCCCCAGCATTTT. This sequence encodes CAWSGTGGAVSNQPQHF.

The genes are TRBV7-2 and TRBJ2-7, with no clear D. The CDR3 consists of 14 residues. V gave up 2 bases and J gave up 3 bases, with 11 bases separating them. Per germline, CDR1 SGHTA and CDR2 FQGNSA. CDR3 bases: TGTGCCAGCAGCTTAATATCCACTTACTACGAGCAGTACTTC. Translation gives CASSLISTYYEQYF. Supplemented by reference TRBV7-2 and TRBJ2-7, the full variable domain reads GAGVSQSPSNKVTEKGKDVELRCDPISGHTALYWYRQSLGQGLEFLIYFQGNSAPDKSGLPSDRFSAERTGGSVSTLTIQRTQQEDSAVYLCASSLISTYYEQYFGPGTRLTVT.

The V gene is TRBV25-1, the J gene TRBJ1-6, with TRBD1 as a possible D gene (5 bases). Germline V gene data show CDR1 as MGHDK and CDR2 as SYGVNS. V lost 7 bases and J 5 bases, leaving 12 bases between the germline ends. This CDR3 spans 14 amino acids. Here the CDR3 DNA reads TGTGCCAGCATGGGGCGAAATAATAATTCACCCCTCCACTTT. Translated, it gives CASMGRNNNSPLHF.

This clone appeared a single time. The genes are TRBV5-8 and TRBJ1-2, with 8 bases lining up with TRBD1. CDR1 is SGHTS and CDR2 is YDEGEE in the germline V gene. The CDR3 has 16 amino acids. With V trimmed by 4 bases and J by 5 bases, 13 bases remained unmatched. Here the CDR3 DNA reads TGTGCCAGCAGCGTTGGACACTCGGGACAGGATTATGGCTACACCTTC. This codes for CASSVGHSGQDYGYTF.

This chain joins TRBV5-6 and TRBJ2-7; the D gene is possibly TRBD2 (5 bases). The CDR3 sequence is 14 residues long. The germline V gene has CDR1 SGHDT and CDR2 YYEEEE. V gave up 0 bases and J gave up 7 bases, with 14 bases separating them. CDR3 protein: CASSLGRPSGEQYF. In nucleotides, the CDR3 is TGTGCCAGCAGCTTGGGTCGGCCCTCGGGGGAGCAGTACTTC.

The J gene is TRBJ2-3, the V gene TRBV15, with 10 bases fitting TRBD2. The trim removed 1 base at V and 2 bases at J, leaving 12 bases unmatched. Germline assignment: CDR1 LNHNV and CDR2 YYDKDF (reference sequence). The CDR3 runs 19 residues. In nucleotides, the CDR3 is TGTGCCACCAGCAGAGGGCCAGCGGGAGGGCCCTTTCCCACAGATACGCAGTATTTT. This translates into CATSRGPAGGPFPTDTQYF.

V gene TRBV28 combines with J gene TRBJ2-7; possibly TRBD2 for D (6 bases). Germline V CDR1 and CDR2: MDHEN, SYDVKM. V lost 2 bases and J lost 7, with 15 bases in between. The CDR3 is 14 amino acids. The CDR3 nucleotides read TGTGCCAGCAGTTTAGCCGGACTACCCAAGGAGCAGTACTTC. Translation: CASSLAGLPKEQYF.

This chain links TRBV21-1 with TRBJ1-5; TRBD1 is the table's D call and was not checked against the DNA. TRBV21-1 is flagged as a pseudogene. This CDR3 region has 18 residues. CDR3 DNA: TGTGCCAGCAGCAAAGCGAAAGGCAGGGGAAAAAGCAATCAGCCCCAGCATTTT. This translates into CASSKAKGRGKSNQPQHF.

This clone was counted a single time. The chain joins TRBV30 to TRBJ2-1; 7 positions match TRBD2. The V gene end was trimmed by 2 bases and the J gene end by 10 bases; junction bases not matched to a gene: 11. Germline V gene sequence: CDR1 GTSNPN, CDR2 SVGIG (reference sequence). The CDR3 consists of 14 residues. The CDR3 region has the DNA TGTGCCTGGAGTATAAGCGGGGTGGGCGGCGAGCAGTTCTTC. As protein: CAWSISGVGGEQFF.

The genes are TRBV14 and TRBJ2-7, with 11 bases fitting TRBD2. There are 17 residues in the CDR3. The germline gives CDR1 SGHDN, CDR2 FVKESK. The J segment lost 4 bases and the V segment lost 1 base, leaving 9 bases of the junction unmatched. CDR3 protein: CASSQVHTSGRGYEQYF. In DNA, the CDR3 is TGTGCCAGCAGCCAAGTCCATACTAGCGGGAGAGGTTACGAGCAGTACTTC.